The source of this T cell receptor (beta chain) is a study of T cell repertoires in cytomegalovirus infection. Study overall: Indicated by public TCR beta signatures were CMV infection and matching HLA type.

TCRdb fed the reads into MiXCR, producing one record per CDR3 protein. The sample has a few hundred thousand distinct CDR3 sequences; 15% to 20% are singletons. Concerning this clonotype: Its antigen is as yet unknown.

In germline, CDR1 is MGHRA, CDR2 YSYEKL. The CDR3 spans 15 residues. V shed 1 base and J shed 7 bases, with 16 bases lying between them. Study-level results: In two of eight donors, the top clonotype was HLA-C-restricted CMV-specific. Individuals carrying CMV plus the relevant HLA were identified by cumulative frequency of public TCR beta families.

This chain uses TRBV4-1 with TRBJ1-1, with D possibly matching TRBD1 (6 bases). The receptor comes from a human donor in good health (CMV status not recorded). Some clones in this sample may be carry-over from other donors' samples. What was sequenced was PBMCs. The CDR3 DNA is TGCGCCAGCAGCCAAGGGACAGCAGGAGTACTTGAAGCTTTCTTT. The encoded protein is CASSQGTAGVLEAFF.